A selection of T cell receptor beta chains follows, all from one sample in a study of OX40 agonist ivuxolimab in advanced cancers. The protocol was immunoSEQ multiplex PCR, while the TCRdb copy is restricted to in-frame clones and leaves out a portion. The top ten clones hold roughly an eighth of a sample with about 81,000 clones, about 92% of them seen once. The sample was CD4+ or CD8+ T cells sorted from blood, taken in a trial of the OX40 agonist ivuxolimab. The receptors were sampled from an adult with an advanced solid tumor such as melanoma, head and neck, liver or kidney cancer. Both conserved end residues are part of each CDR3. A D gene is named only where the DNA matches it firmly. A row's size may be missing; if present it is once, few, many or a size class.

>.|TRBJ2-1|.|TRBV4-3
CASSLYYNEQFF
TGCGCCAGCAGCCTCTACTACAATGAGCAGTTCTTC
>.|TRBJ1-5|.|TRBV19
CASSLFVGAPQPQHF
TGTGCCAGTAGTCTATTCGTGGGAGCCCCACAGCCCCAGCATTTT
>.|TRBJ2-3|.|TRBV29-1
CSLRRDSSTDTQYF
TGCAGCCTCAGACGGGACTCAAGCACAGATACGCAGTATTTT
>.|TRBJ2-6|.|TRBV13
CASSSVPKSNVVLTF
TGTGCCAGCAGCTCGGTCCCTAAGTCAAATGTCGTCCTGACTTTC
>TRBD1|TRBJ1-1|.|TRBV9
CASSVEGQVFEAFF
TGTGCCAGCAGCGTTGAGGGACAGGTGTTTGAAGCTTTCTTT
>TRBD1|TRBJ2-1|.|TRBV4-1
CASSQSARQGIGDEQFF
TGCGCCAGCAGCCAATCAGCCAGACAGGGAATTGGCGATGAGCAGTTCTTC
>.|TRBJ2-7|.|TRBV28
CASSPSGTPVGEQYF
TGTGCCAGCAGTCCATCCGGGACCCCGGTCGGGGAGCAGTACTTC
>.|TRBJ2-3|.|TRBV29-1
CSVTGETSTDTQYF
TGCAGCGTTACAGGAGAGACTAGCACAGATACGCAGTATTTT
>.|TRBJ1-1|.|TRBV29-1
CSVEDRGANSGAFF
TGCAGCGTTGAAGATCGGGGGGCTAACTCTGGGGCTTTCTTT
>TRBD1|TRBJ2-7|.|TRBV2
CASSGDRDYEQYF
TGTGCCAGCAGTGGGGACAGGGACTACGAGCAGTACTTC
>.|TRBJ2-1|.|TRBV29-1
CSVFRDTTFYNEQFF
TGCAGCGTTTTCCGGGACACAACCTTTTACAATGAGCAGTTCTTC
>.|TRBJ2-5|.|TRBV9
CASSVGPVGRQTQYF
TGTGCCAGCAGCGTAGGTCCCGTTGGGCGGCAGACCCAGTACTTC
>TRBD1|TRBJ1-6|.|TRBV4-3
CASSRGQGYSPLHF
TGCGCCAGCAGCCGAGGACAGGGCTATTCACCCCTCCACTTT
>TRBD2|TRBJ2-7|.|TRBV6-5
CASISSGDTYEQYF
TGTGCCAGCATCTCTAGCGGGGACACCTACGAGCAGTACTTC
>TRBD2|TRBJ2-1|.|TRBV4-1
CASSHILAGNEQFF
TGCGCCAGCAGCCACATACTAGCGGGGAATGAGCAGTTCTTC
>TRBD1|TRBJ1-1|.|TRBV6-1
CASSESTGGTEAFF
TGTGCCAGCAGTGAATCCACAGGGGGCACTGAAGCTTTCTTT
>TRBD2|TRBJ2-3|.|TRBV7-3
CASSSTSASTDTQYF
TGTGCCAGCAGCTCCACTAGCGCCAGCACAGATACGCAGTATTTT
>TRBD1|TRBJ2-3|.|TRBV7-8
CASSLPRTGASTDTQYF
TGTGCCAGCAGCTTACCTCGGACAGGGGCTAGCACAGATACGCAGTATTTT
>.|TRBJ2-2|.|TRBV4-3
CASSRGSATGELFF
TGCGCCAGCAGCCGAGGGAGTGCCACCGGGGAGCTGTTTTTT
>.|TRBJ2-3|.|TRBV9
CASSFTTDTQYF
TGTGCCAGCAGCTTCACCACAGATACGCAGTATTTT
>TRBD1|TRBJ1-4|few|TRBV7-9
CASSTGDEKLFF
TGTGCCAGCAGTACAGGGGACGAAAAACTGTTTTTT
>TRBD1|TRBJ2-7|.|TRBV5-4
CASTPQGEGYEQYF
TGTGCCAGCACCCCCCAGGGGGAAGGGTACGAGCAGTACTTC
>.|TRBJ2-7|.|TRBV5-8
CASSLAGDSYEQYF
TGTGCCAGCAGCTTGGCGGGAGACTCCTACGAGCAGTACTTC
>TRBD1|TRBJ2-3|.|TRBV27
CASSTGADTQYF
TGTGCCAGCAGTACAGGGGCAGATACGCAGTATTTT
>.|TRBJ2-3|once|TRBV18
CASSGLGTSTDTQYF
TGTGCCAGCTCAGGTTTAGGGACCAGCACAGATACGCAGTATTTT
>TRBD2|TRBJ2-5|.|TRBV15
CATSGDPSGREGSTETQYF
TGTGCCACCAGCGGAGACCCTAGCGGGAGGGAGGGGTCCACTGAGACCCAGTACTTC
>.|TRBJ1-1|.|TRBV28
CAGKAQGNTEAFF
TGTGCCGGCAAAGCCCAGGGGAACACTGAAGCTTTCTTT